The 2 T cell receptor beta chains given below trace back to one sample, sequenced in a study of T cell responses to AZD1222 COVID-19 vaccine. Assay: immunoSEQ multiplex PCR; the TCRdb copy retains only in-frame clones and omits some. The sample contains some 100,000 clones, about 86% of which appear only once. The material sequenced was peripheral blood, taken on day 0 of AZD1222 vaccination. The receptors stem from an adult in good health.

The chain links TRBV7-2 to TRBJ2-3, with a possible D match to TRBD2 (6 bases). Germline CDR1 reads SGHTA; CDR2 reads FQGNSA. The CDR3 runs 15 residues. Trimming took off 2 bases at V and 0 bases at J, with 9 bases between the two ends. The CDR3 here is CASSLPSGSTDTQYF. Here the CDR3 DNA reads TGTGCCAGCAGCTTACCAAGCGGGAGCACAGATACGCAGTATTTT.

This CDR3 is CASSFRPGPLTGELFF. DNA of the CDR3: TGTGCCAGCAGCTTTCGCCCGGGACCTTTGACCGGGGAGCTGTTTTTT. V gene TRBV7-2 combines with J gene TRBJ2-2; either TRBD1 or TRBD2 may supply D (5 bases each). V dropped 3 bases and J dropped 5 bases, with 16 bases sitting between them. CDR3 length: 16 amino acids. Looked up from germline, CDR1 is SGHTA and CDR2 is FQGNSA. The whole variable domain, filled in from reference TRBV7-2 and TRBJ2-2, reads GAGVSQSPSNKVTEKGKDVELRCDPISGHTALYWYRQSLGQGLEFLIYFQGNSAPDKSGLPSDRFSAERTGGSVSTLTIQRTQQEDSAVYLCASSFRPGPLTGELFFGEGSRLTVL.